The rows below give T cell receptor beta chains drawn from one sample of a study of PD-L1 blockade in urothelial cancer. TCRdb keeps only in-frame clones here, not all; method: immunoSEQ multiplex PCR. The sample records about 52,000 clones, over 70% being singletons. The material was PBMCs, obtained around atezolizumab (anti-PD-L1) treatment. These receptors were collected from a man in his forties with urothelial cancer. The CDR3 runs from the conserved cysteine through the conserved F or W. The order of the fields is V gene, D gene, clone size, J gene, CDR3 protein, CDR3 DNA. A D gene is named only where the DNA matches it firmly. Clone size is shown for a subset of rows, as once, few, many or a class of expanded clone.

TRBV5-1	TRBD2	once	TRBJ2-1	CASSWGGGDNEQFF	TGCGCCAGCAGCTGGGGGGGAGGGGACAATGAGCAGTTCTTC
TRBV10-2	TRBD1	-	TRBJ2-3	CASSWTGGTDTQYF	TGCGCCAGCAGTTGGACAGGGGGCACAGATACGCAGTATTTT
TRBV7-9	TRBD2	-	TRBJ2-1	CASSSLAGNYNEQFF	TGTGCCAGCAGCTCCTTAGCGGGAAACTACAATGAGCAGTTCTTC
TRBV7-9	TRBD2	once	TRBJ2-5	CASSLGEAGGAETQYF	TGTGCCAGCAGCTTAGGGGAAGCGGGAGGGGCAGAGACCCAGTACTTC
TRBV28	-	-	TRBJ1-5	CASSFFRYSNQPQHF	TGTGCCAGCAGTTTCTTCCGTTATAGCAATCAGCCCCAGCATTTT
TRBV7-2	TRBD2	-	TRBJ2-7	CASSQGLAGEQYF	TGTGCCAGCAGCCAAGGACTAGCGGGAGAGCAGTACTTC
TRBV13	-	once	TRBJ2-7	CASSLGGSLGEQYF	TGTGCCAGCAGCTTAGGGGGCTCCCTGGGCGAGCAGTACTTC
TRBV4-1	TRBD1	-	TRBJ1-5	CASSQGLQGSNQPQHF	TGCGCCAGCAGCCAAGGTCTACAGGGGAGCAATCAGCCCCAGCATTTT
TRBV7-9	-	-	TRBJ1-1	CASSREDREAFF	TGTGCCAGCAGCCGCGAGGATAGAGAAGCTTTCTTT
TRBV11-2	TRBD1	-	TRBJ2-1	CASGPLTGVGGEQFF	TGTGCCAGCGGCCCCCTCACAGGGGTTGGCGGTGAGCAGTTCTTC
TRBV27	TRBD2	-	TRBJ2-7	CASSTVAGDEQYF	TGTGCCAGCAGTACCGTCGCGGGAGACGAGCAGTACTTC
TRBV5-1	-	-	TRBJ2-1	CASSLVADSYNEQFF	TGCGCCAGCAGCTTGGTTGCGGACTCCTACAATGAGCAGTTCTTC
TRBV21-1	-	-	TRBJ2-2	CASSAKGGLAEYTGELFF	TGTGCCAGCAGCGCTAAGGGGGGACTAGCGGAATACACCGGGGAGCTGTTTTTT
TRBV18	-	once	TRBJ1-1	CASSPFPGRETEAFF	TGTGCCAGCTCACCATTCCCCGGGAGGGAGACTGAAGCTTTCTTT
TRBV28	-	-	TRBJ1-4	CASSLPGGINEKLFF	TGTGCCAGCAGCCTCCCCGGCGGTATTAATGAAAAACTGTTTTTT
TRBV19	-	-	TRBJ1-2	CASSIAPGGANYGYTF	TGTGCCAGTAGTATAGCGCCCGGGGGAGCTAACTATGGCTACACCTTC
TRBV7-2	TRBD2	-	TRBJ2-7	CASSLGFGSGAPRNEQYF	TGTGCCAGCAGCTTAGGTTTTGGAAGCGGGGCCCCTCGGAACGAGCAGTACTTC
TRBV7-2	TRBD2	once	TRBJ2-7	CASSYSGSPSYEQYF	TGTGCCAGCAGCTATAGCGGGAGTCCCTCCTACGAGCAGTACTTC
TRBV5-1	-	-	TRBJ2-1	CASSLPQGYNEQFF	TGCGCCAGCAGCTTGCCGCAGGGCTACAATGAGCAGTTCTTC
TRBV7-6	-	-	TRBJ2-7	CASKLRLEQYF	TGTGCCAGCAAATTGAGGCTTGAGCAGTACTTC
TRBV5-8	TRBD1	-	TRBJ2-3	CASSFDRATTDTQYF	TGTGCCAGCAGCTTCGACAGGGCGACCACAGATACGCAGTATTTT
TRBV5-6	TRBD2	-	TRBJ2-3	CASSPTGGNTQYF	TGTGCCAGCAGCCCGACCGGGGGGAATACGCAGTATTTT
TRBV19	TRBD2	-	TRBJ2-3	CASSPTSGRMDTQYF	TGTGCCAGTAGCCCTACTAGCGGTAGAATGGATACGCAGTATTTT
TRBV6-6	TRBD2	-	TRBJ2-1	CASRVAGAENEQFF	TGTGCCAGCAGGGTAGCGGGAGCGGAAAATGAGCAGTTCTTC
TRBV5-3	TRBD2	-	TRBJ2-7	CARSLLEGGPYEQYF	TGTGCCAGAAGCCTATTGGAGGGAGGGCCCTACGAGCAGTACTTC
TRBV28	TRBD2	once	TRBJ2-3	CASSSLAPDGTDTQYF	TGTGCCAGCAGTTCACTAGCGCCGGATGGCACAGATACGCAGTATTTT
TRBV7-9	TRBD1	-	TRBJ2-1	CASTRRNQGAVDEQFF	TGTGCCAGCACCCGTAGGAACCAGGGGGCTGTCGATGAGCAGTTCTTC
TRBV11-2	-	-	TRBJ1-1	CASRTAGGKNTEAFF	TGTGCCAGCAGAACGGCCGGGGGAAAGAACACTGAAGCTTTCTTT
TRBV27	-	-	TRBJ1-2	CASSLLPQGNYGYTF	TGTGCCAGCTCCCTCCTACCCCAGGGTAACTATGGCTACACCTTC
TRBV5-4	-	-	TRBJ2-1	CASSPRLGDNEQFF	TGTGCCAGCAGCCCCAGACTAGGGGACAATGAGCAGTTCTTC
TRBV9	-	-	TRBJ2-7	CASSGTPNYEQYF	TGTGCCAGCAGCGGCACTCCTAACTACGAGCAGTACTTC
TRBV19	TRBD1	-	TRBJ2-3	CASHGDRGDTQYF	TGTGCCAGTCACGGGGACAGGGGAGATACGCAGTATTTT
TRBV10-3	TRBD1	-	TRBJ1-3	CAISGGTGRGNTIYF	TGTGCCATCAGTGGGGGGACAGGGAGAGGAAACACCATATATTTT
TRBV18	-	-	TRBJ1-1	CASSPRELNLGTMGQKNTEAFF	TGTGCCAGCTCACCAAGAGAACTTAACCTAGGGACAATGGGACAAAAGAACACTGAAGCTTTCTTT
TRBV9	-	-	TRBJ1-5	CASSGYRDQPQHF	TGTGCCAGCAGCGGATACAGGGATCAGCCCCAGCATTTT
TRBV5-1	TRBD1	once	TRBJ1-2	CASSAGTGVNYGYTF	TGCGCCAGCAGCGCCGGGACAGGGGTAAACTATGGCTACACCTTC
TRBV28	-	-	TRBJ2-2	CASKLFHFQRGTGELFF	TGTGCCAGCAAACTTTTCCACTTCCAGCGAGGCACCGGGGAGCTGTTTTTT
TRBV19	-	-	TRBJ1-1	CASSPLRREFTEAFF	TGTGCCAGTAGCCCCCTCCGGAGGGAGTTTACTGAAGCTTTCTTT
TRBV15	-	-	TRBJ1-1	CATSRGRAGGTEAFF	TGTGCCACCAGCAGGGGTCGGGCGGGAGGCACTGAAGCTTTCTTT
TRBV10-3	-	-	TRBJ2-1	CAISTTRDNEQFF	TGTGCCATCAGTACGACTAGGGACAATGAGCAGTTCTTC
TRBV28	TRBD1	few	TRBJ2-7	CASSSGTGGYEQYF	TGTGCCAGCAGTTCAGGGACAGGGGGCTACGAGCAGTACTTC
TRBV5-1	TRBD1	-	TRBJ2-7	CASSPWTGGAYEQYF	TGCGCCAGCAGCCCCTGGACAGGGGGCGCCTACGAGCAGTACTTC
TRBV6-1	TRBD1	once	TRBJ2-3	CASSEAGGRDTQYF	TGTGCCAGCAGTGAAGCAGGGGGCAGAGATACGCAGTATTTT
TRBV15	TRBD1	-	TRBJ1-4	CATSRDTGTGRVFF	TGTGCCACCAGCAGAGATACAGGGACAGGGAGGGTGTTTTTT
TRBV6-6	-	-	TRBJ1-2	CASSLRGETRPTGYTF	TGTGCCAGCAGCCTAAGAGGAGAAACACGGCCAACGGGCTACACCTTC
TRBV5-6	TRBD2	-	TRBJ2-4	CASSFSGSTKNIQYF	TGTGCCAGCAGCTTTAGCGGGAGTACCAAAAACATTCAGTACTTC
TRBV7-2	TRBD1	-	TRBJ1-2	CASSPDRRANYGYTF	TGTGCCAGCAGCCCGGACAGGCGGGCGAATTATGGCTACACCTTC
TRBV6-1	-	-	TRBJ1-1	CASSEGGSGSTEAFF	TGTGCCAGCAGTGAAGGTGGGTCGGGGAGCACTGAAGCTTTCTTT
TRBV11-2	TRBD1	-	TRBJ1-2	CASSLKSDRGNYGYTF	TGTGCCAGCAGCTTAAAATCGGACAGGGGTAACTATGGCTACACCTTC
TRBV30	TRBD1	-	TRBJ1-5	CAWSVRGQADSQPQHF	TGTGCCTGGAGTGTACGGGGACAGGCAGATTCTCAGCCCCAGCATTTT
TRBV7-2	-	-	TRBJ1-1	CASSPRRRGTNTEAFF	TGTGCCAGCAGCCCCCGTCGCAGGGGAACGAACACTGAAGCTTTCTTT
TRBV5-5	TRBD1	-	TRBJ2-7	CASSTAGTVSSYEQYF	TGTGCCAGCAGCACCGCCGGGACAGTCAGCTCCTACGAGCAGTACTTC